The next 28 T cell receptor beta chains were all read from a single sample in a study of blood T cell repertoires in COVID-19. Sequencing used immunoSEQ multiplex PCR; TCRdb keeps in-frame clones, though not all of them. The sample lists some 250,000 clones, approximately 90% seen once, with about 9.3% in the top ten. The sequenced sample consisted of PBMCs or T cells enriched from blood (not recorded which). Receptor source: a man aged 40-50 years who had recovered from COVID-19.

The chain recombines TRBV12-3 or TRBV12-4 with TRBJ1-5; maybe TRBD1 (5 bases). V was clipped by 8 bases and J by 5 bases, with 13 bases between them. This CDR3 is 13 amino acids long. CDR3 in amino acids: CASGVGVHQPQHF. The CDR3 DNA reads as TGTGCCAGCGGAGTAGGGGTCCATCAGCCCCAGCATTTT.

This clone was picked up a small number of times. V gene TRBV7-9 combines with J gene TRBJ2-1; 10 bases fit TRBD2. V lost 2 bases to trimming and J lost 7 bases; unmatched junction nucleotides: 5. Germline CDR1 and CDR2: SEHNR and FQNEAQ (reference sequence). The length of the CDR3 is 15 residues. CDR3 protein: CASSLLALAGNEQFF. The CDR3 region has the DNA TGTGCCAGCAGCTTATTGGCACTAGCGGGAAATGAGCAGTTCTTC.

This rearrangement joins TRBV19 to TRBJ1-2; D call uncertain. The CDR3 is 15 residues long. V lost 4 bases, J lost 2 bases, and 14 bases lay in between. Germline V gives CDR1 LNHDA, CDR2 SQIVND (reference sequence). The CDR3 spells CASSTKKTVNYGYTF. The DNA for the CDR3 is TGTGCCAGTAGTACAAAAAAGACTGTCAACTATGGCTACACCTTC.

The CDR3 DNA reads as TGTGCCAGCAGTTACTCGACAGGGGGCATGGATACGCAGTATTTT. Translated: CASSYSTGGMDTQYF. The J gene is TRBJ2-3, the V gene TRBV6-5; 10 nucleotides match TRBD1. Germline lookup yields CDR1 MNHEY and CDR2 SVGAGI. V shed 0 bases and J 6 bases; nucleotides not matched to a gene: 3. CDR3 length: 15 amino acids.

The chain links TRBV9 to TRBJ2-1; 8 positions agree with TRBD1. Trimming at V came to 7 bases and at J to 4 bases, leaving 10 bases not matched to a gene. Germline CDR1 and CDR2: SGDLS and YYNGEE. The CDR3 is made up of 15 amino acids. The DNA of the CDR3 is TGTGCCAGCGCAGGGGGCATGGATCGGTACAATGAGCAGTTCTTC. This codes for CASAGGMDRYNEQFF.

J is TRBJ2-5 and V is TRBV7-9; 12 bases line up with TRBD2. Germline V gene sequence: CDR1 SEHNR, CDR2 FQNEAQ (reference sequence). The length of the CDR3 is 15 residues. V gave up 4 bases and J gave up 1 base; unmatched junction bases: 1. The CDR3 spells CASSSSGGVQETQYF. CDR3 nucleotides: TGTGCCAGCAGCTCTAGCGGGGGGGTCCAAGAGACCCAGTACTTC.

This clone showed up just a few times. The V call is TRBV19, the J call TRBJ1-1; D is unresolved. V was cut by 5 bases and J by 6 bases, with 13 bases left in between. Per the germline V gene, CDR1 is LNHDA and CDR2 is SQIVND (reference sequence). The CDR3 consists of 13 residues. CDR3 coding DNA: TGTGCCAGTAGTTTGTCAGGATTCGCTGAAGCTTTCTTT. This sequence encodes CASSLSGFAEAFF.

The chain joins TRBV19 to TRBJ2-2; 7 bases are a match to TRBD1. Germline-derived CDR1 and CDR2 are LNHDA and SQIVND (reference sequence). After removal of 5 bases from V and 4 bases from J, the junction contained 4 bases not matched to a gene. The length of the CDR3 is 14 residues. The CDR3 DNA reads TGTGCCAGTAGTGCAAACAGGGGCACCGGGGAGCTGTTTTTT. Protein product: CASSANRGTGELFF.

This chain joins TRBV28 and TRBJ1-6, with 8 bases fitting TRBD1. CDR1 is MDHEN and CDR2 is SYDVKM in the germline V gene. Unmatched junction bases numbered 18, after V lost 7 bases and J lost 10 bases. The length of the CDR3 is 17 residues. The chain's CDR3 is CASTQPPGGQGASPLHF. In DNA, the CDR3 is TGTGCCAGCACCCAACCTCCGGGCGGGCAGGGGGCCTCACCCCTCCACTTT.

The chain has TRBV27 and TRBJ2-2, with TRBD1 matching 8 bases. V trimming: 6 bases; J trimming: 0 bases; junction bases outside the gene matches: 6. Germline V gives CDR1 MNHEY, CDR2 SMNVEV (reference sequence). The CDR3 consists of 16 residues. For the CDR3, the DNA is TGTGCCAGCAGCACTATACAGGGGGCGAACACCGGGGAGCTGTTTTTT. Translated, it gives CASSTIQGANTGELFF.

The chain employs TRBV6-5 and TRBJ2-1; D gene unclear. The CDR3 is 12 residues long. Germline V gene data show CDR1 as MNHEY and CDR2 as SVGAGI. Trimming cost V 8 bases and J 6 bases, with 11 bases left between them. CDR3 region: CASATDSNEQFF. In nucleotides, the CDR3 is TGTGCCAGCGCGACTGACTCCAATGAGCAGTTCTTC.

The V call is TRBV6-2 or TRBV6-3, the J call TRBJ2-6; D is perhaps TRBD1 (5 bases). The CDR3 has 16 residues. CDR1 is MNHEY, CDR2 SVGEGT, per germline. V was clipped by 5 bases and J by 2 bases, with 13 bases between them. The CDR3 protein is CASSGSTAAGANVLTF. The DNA for the CDR3 is TGTGCCAGCAGTGGTTCGACAGCAGCTGGGGCCAACGTCCTGACTTTC.

This chain links TRBV19 with TRBJ2-2; D possibly corresponds to TRBD1 (5 bases). The V and J ends lost 4 bases and 6 bases respectively, with 9 bases between them. The CDR3 runs to 13 residues. CDR1 is LNHDA and CDR2 is SQIVND in the germline V gene (reference sequence). The CDR3 protein is CASSTRVAGELFF. The CDR3 region has the DNA TGTGCCAGTAGTACCAGGGTTGCCGGGGAGCTGTTTTTT.

The V gene is TRBV9, the J gene TRBJ2-2, with 11 bases identical to TRBD2. There are 15 residues in the CDR3. Germline V lookup: CDR1 SGDLS, CDR2 YYNGEE. Trimming took 5 bases from V and 6 from J; bases not matched to a gene: 6. The CDR3 DNA sequence: TGTGCCAGCAGTTTTACTAGCGGGAGTTCCGGGGAGCTGTTTTTT. Amino acids: CASSFTSGSSGELFF.

This clone was detected only once. The chain is built from TRBV11-3 and TRBJ1-5; 8 nucleotides agree with TRBD1. The trim removed 10 bases at V and 6 bases at J, leaving 11 bases unmatched. Germline CDR1 reads SGHNT; CDR2 reads YENEEA. This CDR3 spans 14 amino acids. The CDR3 sequence is CATSDRENFQPQHF. CDR3 in DNA: TGTGCCACCTCGGACAGGGAGAATTTTCAGCCCCAGCATTTT. Filled out from reference TRBV11-3 and TRBJ1-5, the complete variable domain reads EAGVVQSPRYKIIEKKQPVAFWCNPISGHNTLYWYLQNLGQGPELLIRYENEEAVDDSQLPKDRFSAERLKGVDSTLKIQPAELGDSAVYLCATSDRENFQPQHFGDGTRLSIL.

The chain carries TRBV20-1 and TRBJ2-7, with D hard to call. V was cut by 3 bases and J by 7 bases, with 10 bases left in between. The CDR3 covers 11 residues. From germline, CDR1 is DFQATT and CDR2 SNEGSKA (reference sequence). In DNA form, the CDR3 reads TGCAGTGCTAGGAGGAGCGAGGAGCAGTACTTC. This codes for CSARRSEEQYF.

The genes are TRBV5-1 and TRBJ2-6; 7 nucleotides line up with TRBD1. CDR1 is SGHRS, CDR2 YFSETQ, per germline. CDR3 length: 17 amino acids. With V trimmed by 3 bases and J by 0 bases, 6 bases remained unmatched. CDR3 residues: CASSYTGANSGANVLTF. In nucleotides, the CDR3 is TGCGCCAGCAGCTATACAGGGGCCAACTCTGGGGCCAACGTCCTGACTTTC.

The chain employs TRBV29-1 and TRBJ1-3, with 8 positions matching TRBD1. Looked up from germline, CDR1 is SQVTM and CDR2 is ANQGSEA. This CDR3 region has 15 residues. V was pared by 6 bases and J by 0 bases, with 7 bases of the junction left unmatched. The CDR3 DNA is TGCAGCGTCAGGACAGGGCTAAACTCTGGAAACACCATATATTTT. It specifies CSVRTGLNSGNTIYF.

V and J are TRBV28 and TRBJ2-7, with 10 bases lining up with TRBD1. The CDR3 extends over 15 amino acids. Germline V gives CDR1 MDHEN, CDR2 SYDVKM. V gave up 4 bases and J gave up 5 bases; unmatched junction bases: 8. The CDR3 is CASSSPGQGSHEQYF. Here the CDR3 DNA reads TGTGCCAGCAGTTCTCCGGGACAGGGGTCCCACGAGCAGTACTTC.

This clone was counted a single time. The chain joins TRBV6-5 to TRBJ2-5; 10 bases are shared with TRBD2. This CDR3 has 15 residues. Germline CDR1 and CDR2: MNHEY and SVGAGI. The V segment lost 6 bases and the J segment 3 bases; nucleotides outside the gene matches: 7. The CDR3, as DNA: TGTGCCAGCAGCATTTGGACTAGCGGCGAAGAGACCCAGTACTTC. It translates to CASSIWTSGEETQYF.

The rearrangement joins TRBV30 to TRBJ2-1; possibly TRBD2 for D (6 bases). CDR3 length: 14 amino acids. CDR1 is GTSNPN and CDR2 is SVGIG in the germline V gene (reference sequence). V shed 1 base and J shed 10 bases, with 17 bases lying between them. The CDR3 DNA reads as TGTGCCTGGAGTGCCGGTCTGGGGGGTTACGAGCAGTTCTTC. Its translation is CAWSAGLGGYEQFF.

This chain connects TRBV19 to TRBJ1-2, with D unclear. The CDR3 runs 12 residues. Trimming stripped 6 bases from V and 5 bases from J, with 10 bases between. Germline loops: CDR1 LNHDA, CDR2 SQIVND (reference sequence). CDR3 amino acids: CASSPEGYGYTF. CDR3 DNA sequence: TGTGCCAGTAGCCCGGAGGGATATGGCTACACCTTC.

The genes are TRBV3-1 (or the pseudogene TRBV3-2) and TRBJ2-7; TRBD2 matches 9 bases. The J segment lost 3 bases and the V segment lost 1 base, leaving 7 bases of the junction unmatched. The CDR3 is 16 residues long. Germline V gene lookup returns CDR1 LGHDT and CDR2 YNNKEL (reference sequence). The CDR3 coding sequence is TGTGCCAGCAGCCAAGTCCGAGCTAGCGGGATCTACGAGCAGTACTTC. Its translation is CASSQVRASGIYEQYF.

The chain has TRBV5-4 and TRBJ2-4; 7 positions agree with TRBD1. The germline CDR1 and CDR2 sequences are SGHNT and YYREEE (reference sequence). The CDR3 sequence is 15 residues long. With 4 bases clipped from V and 4 bases from J, the junction kept 8 bases outside the gene matches. The CDR3, as DNA: TGTGCCAGCAGCCCGACAGGGAGAATTAAAAACATTCAGTACTTC. Its translation is CASSPTGRIKNIQYF. The full variable domain, rest sourced from reference TRBV5-4 and TRBJ2-4, is ETGVTQSPTHLIKTRGQQVTLRCSSQSGHNTVSWYQQALGQGPQFIFQYYREEENGRGNFPPRFSGLQFPNYSSELNVNALELDDSALYLCASSPTGRIKNIQYFGAGTRLSVL.

This chain joins TRBV19 and TRBJ1-1, with 9 bases lining up with TRBD1. Germline values: CDR1 LNHDA, CDR2 SQIVND (reference sequence). CDR3 length equals 15 residues. The J segment lost 1 base and the V segment lost 2 bases, leaving 2 bases of the junction unmatched. Here the CDR3 DNA reads TGTGCCAGTAGTATATCGACAGGGGGGAACACTGAAGCTTTCTTT. It is translated as CASSISTGGNTEAFF.

This clone was counted many times. The rearrangement links TRBV5-1 to TRBJ1-5; 8 nucleotides align to TRBD1. V dropped 1 base and J dropped 3; count of bases not matched to a gene: 21. From germline, CDR1 is SGHRS and CDR2 YFSETQ. This CDR3 region has 21 residues. The chain's CDR3 is CASSLPIQDTDMGQDNQPQHF. CDR3 coding DNA: TGCGCCAGCAGCTTGCCCATCCAGGACACCGACATGGGACAGGACAATCAGCCCCAGCATTTT.

The chain recombines TRBV7-9 with TRBJ2-3, with D maybe TRBD2 (6 bases). The germline V gene has CDR1 SEHNR and CDR2 FQNEAQ (reference sequence). Trimming took off 5 bases at V and 0 bases at J, with 12 bases between the two ends. CDR3 length equals 15 residues. CDR3 bases: TGTGCCAGCAGCCAAACGGGACTTAGCACAGATACGCAGTATTTT. It yields the protein CASSQTGLSTDTQYF.

The chain employs TRBV19 and TRBJ2-3, with 16 bases lining up with TRBD2. V gave up 5 bases and J gave up 1 base; unmatched junction bases: 15. The CDR3 runs 21 residues. Germline CDR1 is LNHDA and CDR2 is SQIVND (reference sequence). CDR3 sequence: CASSASTGLAGGAWGTDTQYF. CDR3 bases: TGTGCCAGTAGTGCCTCAACGGGACTAGCGGGGGGGGCCTGGGGCACAGATACGCAGTATTTT. Using reference TRBV19 and TRBJ2-3 for the parts outside the CDR3, the full variable domain is DGGITQSPKYLFRKEGQNVTLSCEQNLNHDAMYWYRQDPGQGLRLIYYSQIVNDFQKGDIAEGYSVSREKKESFPLTVTSAQKNPTAFYLCASSASTGLAGGAWGTDTQYFGPGTRLTVL.